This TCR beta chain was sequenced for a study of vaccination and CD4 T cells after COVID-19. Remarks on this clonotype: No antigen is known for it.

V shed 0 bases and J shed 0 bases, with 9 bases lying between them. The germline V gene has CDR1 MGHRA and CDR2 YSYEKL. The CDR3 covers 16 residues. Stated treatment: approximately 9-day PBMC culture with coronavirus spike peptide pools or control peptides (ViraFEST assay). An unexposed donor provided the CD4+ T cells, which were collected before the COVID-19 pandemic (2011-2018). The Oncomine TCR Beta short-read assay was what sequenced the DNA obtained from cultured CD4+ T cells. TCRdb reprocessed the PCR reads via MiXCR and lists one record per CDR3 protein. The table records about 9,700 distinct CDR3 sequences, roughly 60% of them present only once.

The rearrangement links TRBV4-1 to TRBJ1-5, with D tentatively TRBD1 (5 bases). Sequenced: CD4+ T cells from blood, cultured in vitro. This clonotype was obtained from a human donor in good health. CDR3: CASSQDQGISNQPQHF. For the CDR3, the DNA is TGCGCCAGCAGCCAAGATCAGGGAATTAGCAATCAGCCCCAGCATTTT.